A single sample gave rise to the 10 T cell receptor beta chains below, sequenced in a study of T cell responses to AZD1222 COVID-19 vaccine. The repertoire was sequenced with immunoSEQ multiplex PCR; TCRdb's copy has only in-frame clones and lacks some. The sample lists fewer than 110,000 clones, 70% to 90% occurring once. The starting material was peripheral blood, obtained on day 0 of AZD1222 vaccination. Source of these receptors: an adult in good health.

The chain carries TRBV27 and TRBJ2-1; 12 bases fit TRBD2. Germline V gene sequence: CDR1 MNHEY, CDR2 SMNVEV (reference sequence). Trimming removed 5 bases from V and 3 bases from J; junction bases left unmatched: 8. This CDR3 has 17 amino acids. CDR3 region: CASSRPGLAGLYNEQFF. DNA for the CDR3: TGTGCCAGCAGTCGCCCGGGACTAGCGGGCCTCTACAATGAGCAGTTCTTC.

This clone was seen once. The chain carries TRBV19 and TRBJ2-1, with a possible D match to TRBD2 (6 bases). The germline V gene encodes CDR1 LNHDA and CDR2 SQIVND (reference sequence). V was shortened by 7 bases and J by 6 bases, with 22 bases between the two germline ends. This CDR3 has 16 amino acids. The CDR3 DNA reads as TGTGCCAGTACCCCACCCGGCCGGGGGAGAGGCAATGAGCAGTTCTTC. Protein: CASTPPGRGRGNEQFF.

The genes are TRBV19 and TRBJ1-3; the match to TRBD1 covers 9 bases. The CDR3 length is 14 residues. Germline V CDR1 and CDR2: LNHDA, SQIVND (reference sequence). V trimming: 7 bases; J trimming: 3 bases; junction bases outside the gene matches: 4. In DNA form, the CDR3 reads TGTGCCAGTACAACAGGGGGCAGTGGAAACACCATATATTTT. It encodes CASTTGGSGNTIYF.

The CDR3 DNA sequence: TGTGCCAGCAGCTTAGTTCGAGGGGGAACAGGGGTCCGCGACGAGCAGTACTTC. Translating it yields CASSLVRGGTGVRDEQYF. The chain recombines TRBV11-3 with TRBJ2-7; 7 nucleotides align to TRBD1. The CDR3 sequence is 18 residues long. Germline V gene sequence: CDR1 SGHNT, CDR2 YENEEA. The V gene end was trimmed by 1 base and the J gene end by 5 bases; junction bases not matched to a gene: 17.

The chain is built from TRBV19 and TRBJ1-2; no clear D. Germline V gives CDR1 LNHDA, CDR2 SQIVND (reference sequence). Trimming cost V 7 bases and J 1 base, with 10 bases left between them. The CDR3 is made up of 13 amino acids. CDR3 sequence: CASTGSFNYGYTF. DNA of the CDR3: TGTGCCAGTACGGGGTCCTTTAACTATGGCTACACCTTC.

The CDR3 region has the DNA TGCGCCGGGTCGACTAGTTCGAGTCGGGATACGCAGTATTTT. As protein: CAGSTSSSRDTQYF. The chain links TRBV5-1 to TRBJ2-3, with D maybe TRBD2 (6 bases). CDR3 length: 14 residues. V shed 10 bases and J shed 6 bases, with 21 bases lying between them. CDR1 is SGHRS and CDR2 is YFSETQ in the germline V gene.

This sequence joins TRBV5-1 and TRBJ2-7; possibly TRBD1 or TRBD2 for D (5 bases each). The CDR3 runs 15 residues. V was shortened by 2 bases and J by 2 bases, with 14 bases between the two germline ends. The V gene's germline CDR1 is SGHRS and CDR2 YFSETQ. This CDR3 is CASSFLGAVTYEQYF. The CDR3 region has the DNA TGCGCCAGCAGCTTCCTCGGGGCAGTAACCTACGAGCAGTACTTC.

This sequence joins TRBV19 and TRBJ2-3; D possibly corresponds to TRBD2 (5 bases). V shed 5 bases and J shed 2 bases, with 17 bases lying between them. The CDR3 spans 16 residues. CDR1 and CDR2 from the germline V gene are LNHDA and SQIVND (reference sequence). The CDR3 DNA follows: TGTGCCAGTAGTCCTCGGGGTCTCTCCTCCACAGATACGCAGTATTTT. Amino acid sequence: CASSPRGLSSTDTQYF.

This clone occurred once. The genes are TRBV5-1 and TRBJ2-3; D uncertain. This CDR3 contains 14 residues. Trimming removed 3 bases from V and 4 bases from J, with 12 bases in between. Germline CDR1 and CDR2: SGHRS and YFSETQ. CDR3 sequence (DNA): TGCGCCAGCAGCTCCCGGGCCCCTTCAGATACGCAGTATTTT. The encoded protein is CASSSRAPSDTQYF.

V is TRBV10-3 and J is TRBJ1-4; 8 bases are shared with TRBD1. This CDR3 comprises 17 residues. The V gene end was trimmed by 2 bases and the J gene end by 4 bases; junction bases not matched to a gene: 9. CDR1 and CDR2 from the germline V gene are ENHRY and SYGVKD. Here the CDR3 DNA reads TGTGCCATCAGTGAGACAGGACAGGGATTGGGTAATGAAAAACTGTTTTTT. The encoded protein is CAISETGQGLGNEKLFF.